The 15 T cell receptor beta chains below all came from one sample that was sequenced in a study of blood T cells in healthy people across ages. Combining a sample-barcoded 5' primer with a J-beta primer mix, a second PCR ran for roughly 7 to 12 cycles. Using its own MiXCR run on the 5' RACE reads, TCRdb lists one record per CDR3 protein. The repertoire includes around 800,000 distinct CDR3 sequences, approximately 24% of them detected once, and over 2.5% sits in the top ten. This sample also appeared in a second study, on T cells of mothers and their children.

Sequenced input: blood. The receptors derive from a boy younger than 18 in good health.

This clonotype has more than one count but fewer than ten. The CDR3 protein is CASSQDGEHQETQYF. For the CDR3, the DNA is TGCGCCAGCAGCCAAGACGGGGAACACCAAGAGACCCAGTACTTC. This chain connects TRBV4-1 to TRBJ2-5, with TRBD2 as a possible D gene (5 bases). The CDR3 runs to 15 residues. Trimming took off 0 bases at V and 0 bases at J, with 8 bases between the two ends. Germline CDR1 is MGHRA and CDR2 is YSYEKL.

The chain employs TRBV6-1 and TRBJ2-2, with TRBD1 matching 9 bases. The V gene end was trimmed by 5 bases and the J gene end by 6 bases; junction bases not matched to a gene: 7. Germline V gives CDR1 MNHNS, CDR2 SASEGT. There are 15 residues in the CDR3. The CDR3: CASSTGGSIPGELFF. CDR3 DNA sequence: TGTGCCAGCAGTACAGGGGGCTCAATTCCCGGGGAGCTGTTTTTT.

The V call is TRBV6-6, the J call TRBJ1-5; 7 nucleotides align to TRBD1. Per the germline V gene, CDR1 is MNHNY and CDR2 is SVGAGI (reference sequence). J was trimmed by 7 bases and V by 6 bases; bases with no gene match: 6. CDR3 length: 13 residues. In DNA, the CDR3 is TGTGCCAGCAGGCCTGACAGGGAGCAGCCCCAGCATTTT. Its translation: CASRPDREQPQHF.

This chain connects TRBV29-1 to TRBJ2-5; D might be TRBD1 (6 bases). TRBJ2-1 matches the DNA end more closely, so the J call is doubtful. This CDR3 comprises 12 residues. Germline V gene data show CDR1 as SQVTM and CDR2 as ANQGSEA. CDR3 sequence: CSVDPGANEQFF. The DNA of the CDR3 is TGCAGCGTTGACCCAGGGGCCAATGAGCAGTTCTTC.

The V call is TRBV13, the J call TRBJ2-7; 14 positions agree with TRBD2. The ends lost 5 bases at V and 1 base at J; junction bases unmatched: 10. CDR3 length: 18 amino acids. Per the germline V gene, CDR1 is PRHDT and CDR2 is FYEKMQ (reference sequence). The CDR3 sequence is CASSLKPTSGGGSYEQYF. The CDR3 nucleotides are TGTGCCAGCAGCCTCAAGCCGACTAGCGGGGGGGGATCCTACGAGCAGTACTTC.

Details on this clonotype: An end of the junction differs from the germline gene, which may be a read error. This chain joins TRBV4-1 and TRBJ2-7, with D perhaps matching TRBD2 (7 bases). The CDR3 has 15 residues. The germline CDR1 and CDR2 sequences are MGHRA and YSYEKL. The CDR3 DNA is TGCGCCAGCAGCCGACTAGCAGGGGCCCTCTACGAGCAGTCCTTC. Encoded protein: CASSRLAGALYEQSF.

This clonotype was counted between two and nine times. The chain employs TRBV5-1 and TRBJ1-2, with D possibly matching TRBD1 (5 bases). The germline CDR1 and CDR2 sequences are SGHRS and YFSETQ. V was shortened by 1 base and J by 0 bases, with 19 bases between the two germline ends. The CDR3 covers 18 residues. The CDR3 region is CASSLRSQGGGANYGYTF. The CDR3 DNA follows: TGCGCCAGCAGCTTGCGGTCTCAGGGTGGGGGTGCTAACTATGGCTACACCTTC.

The chain couples TRBV7-9 to TRBJ2-1; the D gene is possibly TRBD1 (5 bases). TRBJ2-7 explains the end of the DNA better; the J call may be wrong. There are 13 residues in the CDR3. Germline CDR1 is SEHNR and CDR2 is FQNEAQ (reference sequence). The CDR3 DNA follows: TGTGCCAGCAGCGGGAACCAGGGCGCCGAGCAGTACTTC. The encoded protein is CASSGNQGAEQYF.

V is TRBV6-1 and J is TRBJ2-3; D is possibly TRBD1 (6 bases). Germline V gene sequence: CDR1 MNHNS, CDR2 SASEGT. The CDR3 length is 16 residues. Trimming shortened V by 6 bases and J by 3 bases, and 19 bases separated the two germline ends. CDR3 sequence reads: CASRTTGRGGTDTQYF. CDR3 nucleotides: TGTGCCAGCAGAACTACAGGGAGAGGTGGGACAGATACGCAGTATTTT.

This clonotype was detected only a few times. A much more abundant neighbour one base away suggests this may be a read error. The rearrangement uses TRBV7-8 and TRBJ1-6; 9 bases align to TRBD1. The CDR3 totals 19 residues. CDR1 is SGHVS and CDR2 is FQNEAQ in the germline V gene. CDR3 residues: CASSLVRGQGFSYNPPLHF. CDR3 nucleotide sequence: TGTGCCAGCAGCTTAGTTAGAGGACAGGGGTTCTCCTATAATCCACCCCTCCACTTT.

The J gene is TRBJ2-5, the V gene TRBV29-1; a weak D match, TRBD1 (6 bases). Judging by the DNA end, TRBJ2-7 fits better; the J call may be wrong. The germline gives CDR1 SQVTM, CDR2 ANQGSEA. CDR3 length equals 13 residues. CDR3 residues: CSVLRTDTYEQYF. In DNA, the CDR3 is TGCAGCGTCCTGAGGACAGATACCTACGAGCAGTACTTC.

The J gene is TRBJ1-2, the V gene TRBV2; D might be TRBD1 (5 bases). The V end was cut by 4 bases, the J end by 6 bases, with 12 bases between. Germline loops: CDR1 SNHLY, CDR2 FYNNEI. The CDR3 has 13 amino acids. This CDR3 is CASSALGEDGYTF. The CDR3 DNA is TGTGCCAGCAGTGCTCTAGGGGAAGATGGCTACACCTTC.

The sample holds a few counts of this clonotype. The chain has TRBV7-2 and TRBJ1-4; no clear D. Trimming cost V 4 bases and J 3 bases, with 18 bases left between them. Germline CDR1 SGHTA, CDR2 FQGNSA. CDR3 length equals 17 residues. The CDR3 nucleotides read TGTGCCAGCAGCTGGCCGTCTCTTGGCCAGGCTAATGAAAAACTGTTTTTT. This translates into CASSWPSLGQANEKLFF.

This clonotype was counted between two and nine times. A read error may account for a junction end that differs from germline. The V and J genes are TRBV5-1 and TRBJ1-2; weak D call: TRBD1 (6 bases). The CDR3 sequence is 15 residues long. Germline V gene lookup returns CDR1 SGHRS and CDR2 YFSETQ. In DNA form, the CDR3 reads TGCGCCAGCAGCTTGCCCGGGACATTTAACTATGTCTACACCTTC. Amino acids: CASSLPGTFNYVYTF.

This clonotype was recorded at least ten times. The chain carries TRBV20-1 and TRBJ1-2, with D uncertain. The CDR3 runs to 11 residues. V gave up 1 base and J gave up 3 bases, with 3 bases separating them. Germline lookup yields CDR1 DFQATT and CDR2 SNEGSKA (reference sequence). The CDR3 region has the DNA TGCAGTGCTAGAGTGGACTATGGCTACACCTTC. Its translation: CSARVDYGYTF.